This TCR beta chain stems from a study of cytomegalovirus exposure and HLA in healthy donors. Study findings and constraints: Specificity of a few CMV-associated chains for CMV antigens was verified in vitro.

Per germline, CDR1 MDHEN and CDR2 SYDVKM. Trimming removed 8 bases from V and 7 bases from J, with 15 bases in between. This CDR3 comprises 13 residues. Remarks on this clone: The target antigen is unknown.

TCRdb's table, derived via immunoSEQ multiplex PCR, lists solely in-frame clones and lacks some. Of some 60,000 clones detected, about 94% appear once; the ten largest clones hold 4% to 5.5%. Sequencing was done on a sample of PBMCs. The receptor was derived from a man aged 18-30 years in good health and CMV-seropositive. The chain joins TRBV28 to TRBJ2-1; D possibly corresponds to TRBD2 (6 bases). Here the CDR3 DNA reads TGTGCCAGCGTCCGCGGGAATTATAATGAGCAGTTCTTC. Translation gives CASVRGNYNEQFF.